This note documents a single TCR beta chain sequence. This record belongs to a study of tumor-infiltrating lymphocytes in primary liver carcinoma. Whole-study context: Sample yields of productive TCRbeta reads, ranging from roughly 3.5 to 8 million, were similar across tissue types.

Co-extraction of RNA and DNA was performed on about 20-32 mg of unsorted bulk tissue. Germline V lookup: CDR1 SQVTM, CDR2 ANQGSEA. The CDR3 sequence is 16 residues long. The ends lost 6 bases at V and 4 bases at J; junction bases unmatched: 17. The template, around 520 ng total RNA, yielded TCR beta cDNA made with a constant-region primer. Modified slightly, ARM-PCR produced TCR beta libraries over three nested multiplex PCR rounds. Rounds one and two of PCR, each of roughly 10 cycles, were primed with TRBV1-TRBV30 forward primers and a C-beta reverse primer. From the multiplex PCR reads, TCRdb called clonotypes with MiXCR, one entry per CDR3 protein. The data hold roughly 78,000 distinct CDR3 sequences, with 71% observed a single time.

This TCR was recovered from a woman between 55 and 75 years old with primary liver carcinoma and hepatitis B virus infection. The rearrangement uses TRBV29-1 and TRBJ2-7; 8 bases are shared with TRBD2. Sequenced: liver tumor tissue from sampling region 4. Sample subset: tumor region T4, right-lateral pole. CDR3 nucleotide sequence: TGCAGCGTAACTGGGACTAGGCGTTCTACTAGGTACGAGCAGTACTTC. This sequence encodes CSVTGTRRSTRYEQYF.